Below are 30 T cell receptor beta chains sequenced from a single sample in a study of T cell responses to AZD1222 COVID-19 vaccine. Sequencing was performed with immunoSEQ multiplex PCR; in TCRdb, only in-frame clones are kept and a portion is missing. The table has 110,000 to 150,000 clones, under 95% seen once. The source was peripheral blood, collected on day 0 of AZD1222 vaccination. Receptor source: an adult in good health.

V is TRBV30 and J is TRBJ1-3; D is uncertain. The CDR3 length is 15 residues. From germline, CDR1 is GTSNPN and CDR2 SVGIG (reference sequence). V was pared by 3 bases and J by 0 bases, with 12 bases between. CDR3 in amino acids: CAWSPPEYSGNTIYF. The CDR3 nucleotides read TGTGCCTGGAGCCCCCCAGAATACTCTGGAAACACCATATATTTT.

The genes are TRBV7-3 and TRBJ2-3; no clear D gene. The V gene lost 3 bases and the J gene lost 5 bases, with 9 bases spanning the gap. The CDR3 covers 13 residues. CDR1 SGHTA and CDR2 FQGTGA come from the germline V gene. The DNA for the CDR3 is TGTGCCAGCAGCTTCAACTCCCGAGATACGCAGTATTTT. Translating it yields CASSFNSRDTQYF.

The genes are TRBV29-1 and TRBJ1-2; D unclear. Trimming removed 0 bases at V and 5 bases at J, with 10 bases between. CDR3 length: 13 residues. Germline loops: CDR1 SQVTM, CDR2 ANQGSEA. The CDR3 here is CSVEEASGYGYTF. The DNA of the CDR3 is TGCAGCGTTGAAGAGGCGTCGGGATATGGCTACACCTTC.

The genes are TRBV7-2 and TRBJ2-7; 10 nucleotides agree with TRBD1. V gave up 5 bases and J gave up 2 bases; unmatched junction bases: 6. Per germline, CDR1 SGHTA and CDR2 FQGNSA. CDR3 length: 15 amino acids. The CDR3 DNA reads TGTGCCAGCAGCACTCGCGGGACAGGGGCCTACGAGCAGTACTTC. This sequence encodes CASSTRGTGAYEQYF.

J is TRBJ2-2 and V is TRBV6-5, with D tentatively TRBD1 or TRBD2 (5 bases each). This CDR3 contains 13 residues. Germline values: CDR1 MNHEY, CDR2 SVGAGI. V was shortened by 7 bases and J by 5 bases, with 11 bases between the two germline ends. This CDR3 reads CASTRGGTGELFF. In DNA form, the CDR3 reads TGTGCCAGCACTCGGGGCGGAACCGGGGAGCTGTTTTTT.

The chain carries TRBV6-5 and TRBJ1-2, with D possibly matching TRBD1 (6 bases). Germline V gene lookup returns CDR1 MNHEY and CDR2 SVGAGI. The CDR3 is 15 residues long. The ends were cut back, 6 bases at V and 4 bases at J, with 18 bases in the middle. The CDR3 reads CASRSLKGGVYGYTF. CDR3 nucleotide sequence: TGTGCCAGCAGATCCCTCAAAGGGGGGGTCTATGGCTACACCTTC.

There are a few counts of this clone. This CDR3 is CASSYSIEGNNSPLHF. As DNA, the CDR3 is TGTGCCAGCAGTTACTCGATAGAGGGGAATAATTCACCCCTCCACTTT. This chain joins TRBV6-5 and TRBJ1-6, with D perhaps matching TRBD1 (5 bases). The CDR3 spans 16 residues. Trimming removed 0 bases at V and 5 bases at J, with 11 bases between. Germline values: CDR1 MNHEY, CDR2 SVGAGI.

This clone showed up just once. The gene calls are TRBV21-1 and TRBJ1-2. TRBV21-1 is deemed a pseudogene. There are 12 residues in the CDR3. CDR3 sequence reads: CASSKPGEGYTF. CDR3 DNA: TGTGCCAGCAGCAAACCCGGGGAAGGCTACACCTTC.

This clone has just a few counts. The CDR3 spells CASSPKILGTGGDQPQHF. DNA of the CDR3: TGTGCCAGCTCACCGAAGATTTTGGGGACAGGGGGTGATCAGCCCCAGCATTTT. J is TRBJ1-5 and V is TRBV18, with 11 bases fitting TRBD1. The CDR3 sequence is 18 residues long. V lost 3 bases and J lost 5; bases outside the gene matches: 12. Per germline, CDR1 KGHSH and CDR2 LQKENI. Looking up the rest from reference TRBV18 and TRBJ1-5 gives the full variable domain: NAGVMQNPRHLVRRRGQEARLRCSPMKGHSHVYWYRQLPEEGLKFMVYLQKENIIDESGMPKERFSAEFPKEGPSILRIQQVVRGDSAAYFCASSPKILGTGGDQPQHFGDGTRLSIL.

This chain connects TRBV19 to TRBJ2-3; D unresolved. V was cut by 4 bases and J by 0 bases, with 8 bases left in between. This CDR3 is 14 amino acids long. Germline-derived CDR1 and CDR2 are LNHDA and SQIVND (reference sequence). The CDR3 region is CASSRRTSTDTQYF. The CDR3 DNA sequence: TGTGCCAGTAGTAGACGGACGAGCACAGATACGCAGTATTTT.

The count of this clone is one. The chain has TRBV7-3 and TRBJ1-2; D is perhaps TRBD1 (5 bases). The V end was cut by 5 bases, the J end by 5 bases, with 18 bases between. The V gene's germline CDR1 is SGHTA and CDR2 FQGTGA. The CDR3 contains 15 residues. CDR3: CASSPRGGGLYGYTF. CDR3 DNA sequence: TGTGCCAGCAGCCCCCGGGGGGGAGGGCTTTATGGCTACACCTTC.

The CDR3 DNA follows: TGTGCCAGCAGCCCACAGGGGAATCAGCCCCAGCATTTT. This encodes CASSPQGNQPQHF. V gene TRBV6-5 combines with J gene TRBJ1-5, with 7 positions matching TRBD1. V dropped 6 bases and J dropped 4; count of bases not matched to a gene: 3. The CDR3 has 13 amino acids. Germline V gene sequence: CDR1 MNHEY, CDR2 SVGAGI.

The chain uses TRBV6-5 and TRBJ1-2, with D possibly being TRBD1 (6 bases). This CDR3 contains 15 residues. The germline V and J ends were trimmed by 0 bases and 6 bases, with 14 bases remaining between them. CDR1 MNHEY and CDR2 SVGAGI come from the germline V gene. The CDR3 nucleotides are TGTGCCAGCAGTTACTCAACAGGGAGTGTCAATGGCTACACCTTC. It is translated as CASSYSTGSVNGYTF.

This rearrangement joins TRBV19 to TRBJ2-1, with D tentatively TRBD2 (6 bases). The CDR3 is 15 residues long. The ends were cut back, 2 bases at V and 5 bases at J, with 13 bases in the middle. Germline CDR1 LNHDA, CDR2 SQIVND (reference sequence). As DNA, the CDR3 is TGTGCCAGTAGTATAATCGGGGGAAGTAACAATGAGCAGTTCTTC. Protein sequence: CASSIIGGSNNEQFF.

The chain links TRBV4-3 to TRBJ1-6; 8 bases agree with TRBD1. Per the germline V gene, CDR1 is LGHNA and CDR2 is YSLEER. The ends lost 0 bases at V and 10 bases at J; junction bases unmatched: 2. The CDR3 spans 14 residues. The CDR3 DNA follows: TGCGCCAGCAGCCAAGATGGGACAGGATCACCCCTCCACTTT. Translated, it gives CASSQDGTGSPLHF.

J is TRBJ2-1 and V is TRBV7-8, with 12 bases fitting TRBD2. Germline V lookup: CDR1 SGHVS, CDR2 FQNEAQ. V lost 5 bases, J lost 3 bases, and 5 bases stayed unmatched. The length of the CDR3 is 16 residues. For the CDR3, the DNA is TGTGCCAGCAGCCTAAGGACTAGCGGGGACTACAATGAGCAGTTCTTC. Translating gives CASSLRTSGDYNEQFF. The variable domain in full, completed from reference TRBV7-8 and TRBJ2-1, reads GAGVSQSPRYKVAKRGQDVALRCDPISGHVSLFWYQQALGQGPEFLTYFQNEAQLDKSGLPSDRFFAERPEGSVSTLKIQRTQQEDSAVYLCASSLRTSGDYNEQFFGPGTRLTVL.

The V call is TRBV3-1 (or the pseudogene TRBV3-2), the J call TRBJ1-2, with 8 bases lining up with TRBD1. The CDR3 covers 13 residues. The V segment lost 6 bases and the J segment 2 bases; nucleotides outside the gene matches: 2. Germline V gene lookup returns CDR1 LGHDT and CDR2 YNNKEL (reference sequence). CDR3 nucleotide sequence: TGTGCCAGCAGATACAGGGGGAACTATGGCTACACCTTC. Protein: CASRYRGNYGYTF.

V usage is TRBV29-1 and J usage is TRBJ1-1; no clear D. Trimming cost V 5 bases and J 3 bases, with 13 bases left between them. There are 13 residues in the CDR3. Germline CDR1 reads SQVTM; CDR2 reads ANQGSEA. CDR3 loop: CSVTLTLDTEAFF. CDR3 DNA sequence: TGCAGCGTTACTCTGACACTAGACACTGAAGCTTTCTTT.

For the CDR3, the DNA is TGTGCCATCAGCTCTTTCGGAAACACCATATATTTT. This translates into CAISSFGNTIYF. This chain links TRBV10-3 with TRBJ1-3; D uncertain. Trimming removed 6 bases from V and 4 bases from J, with 7 bases in between. Per germline, CDR1 ENHRY and CDR2 SYGVKD. The CDR3 runs to 12 residues.

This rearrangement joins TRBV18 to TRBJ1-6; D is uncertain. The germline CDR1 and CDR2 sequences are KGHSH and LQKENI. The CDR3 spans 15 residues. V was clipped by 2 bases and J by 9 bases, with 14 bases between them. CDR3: CASSPSPGVLSPLHF. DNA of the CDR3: TGTGCCAGCTCACCATCCCCAGGAGTCCTTTCACCCCTCCACTTT.

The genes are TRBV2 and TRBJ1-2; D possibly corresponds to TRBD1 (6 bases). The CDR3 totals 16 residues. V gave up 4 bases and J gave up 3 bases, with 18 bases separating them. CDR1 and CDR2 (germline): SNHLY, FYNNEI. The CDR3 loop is CASSGNTGTPHYGYTF. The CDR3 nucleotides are TGTGCCAGCAGTGGTAATACAGGGACCCCCCACTATGGCTACACCTTC.

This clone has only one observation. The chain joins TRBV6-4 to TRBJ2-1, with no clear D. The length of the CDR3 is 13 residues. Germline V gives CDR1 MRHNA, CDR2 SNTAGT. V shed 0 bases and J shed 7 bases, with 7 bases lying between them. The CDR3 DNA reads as TGTGCCAGCAGTGACTCTTACCAGAATGAGCAGTTCTTC. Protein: CASSDSYQNEQFF.

Here the CDR3 reads CAISLDRVTYNEQFF. CDR3 sequence (DNA): TGTGCCATCAGCCTGGACAGGGTAACCTACAATGAGCAGTTCTTC. V and J are TRBV10-3 and TRBJ2-1; the match to TRBD1 covers 8 bases. Germline V gives CDR1 ENHRY, CDR2 SYGVKD. The CDR3 has 15 residues. The J segment lost 2 bases and the V segment lost 6 bases, leaving 6 bases of the junction unmatched.

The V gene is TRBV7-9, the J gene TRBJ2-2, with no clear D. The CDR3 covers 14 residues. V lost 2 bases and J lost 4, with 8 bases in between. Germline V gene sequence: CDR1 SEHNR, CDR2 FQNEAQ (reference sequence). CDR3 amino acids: CASSLPLSTGELFF. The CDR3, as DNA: TGTGCCAGCAGCTTACCGTTGAGCACCGGGGAGCTGTTTTTT. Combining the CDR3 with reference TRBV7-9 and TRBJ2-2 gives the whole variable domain DTGVSQNPRHKITKRGQNVTFRCDPISEHNRLYWYRQTLGQGPEFLTYFQNEAQLEKSRLLSDRFSAERPKGSFSTLEIQRTEQGDSAMYLCASSLPLSTGELFFGEGSRLTVL.

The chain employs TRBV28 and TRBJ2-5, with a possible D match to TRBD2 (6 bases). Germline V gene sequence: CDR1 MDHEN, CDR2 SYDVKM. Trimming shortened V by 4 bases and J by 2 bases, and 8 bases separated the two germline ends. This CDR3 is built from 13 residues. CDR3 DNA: TGTGCCAGCAGTTACGGGGGTCAAGAGACCCAGTACTTC. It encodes CASSYGGQETQYF.

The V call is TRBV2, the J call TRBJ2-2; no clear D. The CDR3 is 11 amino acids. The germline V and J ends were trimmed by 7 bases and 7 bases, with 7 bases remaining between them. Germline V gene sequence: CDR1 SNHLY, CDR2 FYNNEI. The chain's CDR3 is CASTSDGELFF. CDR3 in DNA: TGTGCCAGCACGAGCGACGGGGAGCTGTTTTTT. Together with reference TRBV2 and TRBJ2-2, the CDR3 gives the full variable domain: EPEVTQTPSHQVTQMGQEVILRCVPISNHLYFYWYRQILGQKVEFLVSFYNNEISEKSEIFDDQFSVERPDGSNFTLKIRSTKLEDSAMYFCASTSDGELFFGEGSRLTVL.

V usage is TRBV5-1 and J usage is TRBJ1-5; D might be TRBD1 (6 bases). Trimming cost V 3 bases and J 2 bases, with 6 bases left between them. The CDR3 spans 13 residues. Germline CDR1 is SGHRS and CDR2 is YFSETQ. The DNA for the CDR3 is TGCGCCAGCAGCTGGACAGGCAATCAGCCCCAGCATTTT. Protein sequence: CASSWTGNQPQHF.

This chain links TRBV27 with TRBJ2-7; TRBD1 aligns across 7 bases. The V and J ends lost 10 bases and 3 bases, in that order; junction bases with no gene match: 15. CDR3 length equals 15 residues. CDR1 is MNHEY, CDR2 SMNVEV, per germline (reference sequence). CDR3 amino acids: CATKRQGSYGYEQYF. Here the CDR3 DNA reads TGTGCCACCAAGCGACAGGGATCGTATGGCTACGAGCAGTACTTC.

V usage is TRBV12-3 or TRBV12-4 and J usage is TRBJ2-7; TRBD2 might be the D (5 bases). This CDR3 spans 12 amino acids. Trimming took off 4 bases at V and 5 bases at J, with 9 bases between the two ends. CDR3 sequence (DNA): TGTGCCAGCAGTTCCCTAGCCCACGAGCAGTACTTC. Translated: CASSSLAHEQYF.

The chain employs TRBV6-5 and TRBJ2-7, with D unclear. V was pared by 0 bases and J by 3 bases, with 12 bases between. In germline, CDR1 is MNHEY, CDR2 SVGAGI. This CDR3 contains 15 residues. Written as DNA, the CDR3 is TGTGCCAGCAGTTACTCCTACTACCTTGGCTACGAGCAGTACTTC. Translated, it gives CASSYSYYLGYEQYF.